A selection of T cell receptor beta chains follows, all from one sample in a study of blood T cell repertoires in COVID-19. Profiled with immunoSEQ multiplex PCR; TCRdb holds only in-frame clones, not every one. Of around 42,000 clones listed, approximately 90% are singletons. Sample: peripheral blood. The source of these receptors is a human donor in a cohort sampled during active COVID-19. CDR3s leave out the opening cysteine and the closing phenylalanine or tryptophan. Not every row has a clone size; where given, it reads once, few, many or a size class.

abundance: -; v_gene: TRBV24-1; j_gene: TRBJ1-5; CDR3aa: ATSDPGTGDPWAQH
abundance: -; v_gene: TRBV13; j_gene: TRBJ2-7; CDR3aa: ASSSSRQGNYEQY
abundance: -; v_gene: TRBV6-2/TRBV6-3; j_gene: TRBJ2-7; CDR3aa: ASTPGGVVEQY
abundance: -; v_gene: TRBV5-1; j_gene: TRBJ1-1; CDR3aa: ASSLNPGKAQAF
abundance: -; v_gene: TRBV6-5; j_gene: TRBJ2-2; CDR3aa: ASSYGVRGTGELF
abundance: -; v_gene: TRBV21-1; j_gene: TRBJ1-2; CDR3aa: ASSQNKKERGLRTNYGYT
abundance: -; v_gene: TRBV6-5; j_gene: TRBJ2-5; CDR3aa: ASSYSGTGVRETQY
abundance: -; v_gene: TRBV4-2; j_gene: TRBJ2-2; CDR3aa: ASSLDRPANTGELF
abundance: -; v_gene: TRBV7-3; j_gene: TRBJ1-6; CDR3aa: ASSLNRGDNSPLH
abundance: -; v_gene: TRBV4-3; j_gene: TRBJ2-3; CDR3aa: ASSPRDRTDTQY
abundance: -; v_gene: TRBV5-1; j_gene: TRBJ2-6; CDR3aa: ASLSGANVLT
abundance: -; v_gene: TRBV6-1; j_gene: TRBJ2-4; CDR3aa: ASSEGGLYKNIQY
abundance: -; v_gene: TRBV4-1; j_gene: TRBJ1-1; CDR3aa: ASSQSAGTGSVVV
abundance: -; v_gene: TRBV6-4; j_gene: TRBJ2-2; CDR3aa: ASSSGDTGELF
abundance: -; v_gene: TRBV6-2/TRBV6-3; j_gene: TRBJ2-7; CDR3aa: ASSPSGTGRSYEQY
abundance: -; v_gene: TRBV27; j_gene: TRBJ2-1; CDR3aa: ASSLSLAGESEQF
abundance: -; v_gene: TRBV11-2; j_gene: TRBJ2-5; CDR3aa: ASSRGQGSSETQY
abundance: -; v_gene: TRBV9; j_gene: TRBJ2-7; CDR3aa: ASSVAGAGGSYEQY
abundance: -; v_gene: TRBV3-1/TRBV3-2; j_gene: TRBJ2-3; CDR3aa: ASSQPPITDTQY
abundance: -; v_gene: TRBV6-5; j_gene: TRBJ1-5; CDR3aa: ASSKDRGVGQPQH
abundance: -; v_gene: TRBV6-2/TRBV6-3; j_gene: TRBJ1-1; CDR3aa: ASSYPGATEAF
abundance: -; v_gene: TRBV25-1; j_gene: TRBJ2-5; CDR3aa: ASSPGQGSSETQY
abundance: -; v_gene: TRBV28; j_gene: TRBJ2-4; CDR3aa: AAPGTPLNIQY
abundance: few; v_gene: TRBV7-9; j_gene: TRBJ2-7; CDR3aa: ASSSSGRPEQY
abundance: once; v_gene: TRBV19; j_gene: TRBJ2-3; CDR3aa: ASSMRGSDTDTQY
abundance: -; v_gene: TRBV18; j_gene: TRBJ1-1; CDR3aa: ASSPPGGTEAF
abundance: -; v_gene: TRBV6-5; j_gene: TRBJ2-1; CDR3aa: ASGDSFSYNEQF
abundance: -; v_gene: TRBV5-1; j_gene: TRBJ1-1; CDR3aa: ASSLRGLRTEAF
abundance: -; v_gene: TRBV27; j_gene: TRBJ2-2; CDR3aa: ASSYGLLAPGELF
abundance: -; v_gene: TRBV28; j_gene: TRBJ2-7; CDR3aa: ASSLDRGQEGYEQY
abundance: -; v_gene: TRBV29-1; j_gene: TRBJ1-4; CDR3aa: SVFHSGTDEKLF
abundance: -; v_gene: TRBV3-1/TRBV3-2; j_gene: TRBJ2-2; CDR3aa: ASSRGTSGRNTGELF
abundance: -; v_gene: TRBV19; j_gene: TRBJ1-6; CDR3aa: ASSMGGLSSPLH
abundance: -; v_gene: TRBV28; j_gene: TRBJ1-2; CDR3aa: ASSFGQARNYGYT
abundance: -; v_gene: TRBV6-6; j_gene: TRBJ1-5; CDR3aa: ASSFPESNQPQH
abundance: -; v_gene: TRBV2; j_gene: TRBJ1-6; CDR3aa: ASSSTENNSPLH
abundance: -; v_gene: TRBV18; j_gene: TRBJ2-5; CDR3aa: ASSQGTGTGETQY
abundance: -; v_gene: TRBV3-1/TRBV3-2; j_gene: TRBJ2-1; CDR3aa: ASSQAVNEQF
abundance: once; v_gene: TRBV28; j_gene: TRBJ1-3; CDR3aa: ASSPETGSGNTIY
abundance: -; v_gene: TRBV7-3; j_gene: TRBJ2-3; CDR3aa: ASSLSGGTDTQY
abundance: -; v_gene: TRBV18; j_gene: TRBJ2-5; CDR3aa: ASSPTSTGVFAETQY
abundance: -; v_gene: TRBV28; j_gene: TRBJ1-2; CDR3aa: ASSPRQGHYGYT
abundance: once; v_gene: TRBV6-6; j_gene: TRBJ2-4; CDR3aa: ASSYGQGAGIQY
abundance: -; v_gene: TRBV7-2; j_gene: TRBJ2-1; CDR3aa: ASSPGTSGTNGF
abundance: -; v_gene: TRBV7-9; j_gene: TRBJ2-7; CDR3aa: ASSFNGGPFYEQY
abundance: once; v_gene: TRBV29-1; j_gene: TRBJ1-1; CDR3aa: SVDAGWAMNTEAF
abundance: few; v_gene: TRBV28; j_gene: TRBJ2-3; CDR3aa: ASSPRGLAVPDTQY
abundance: -; v_gene: TRBV11-2; j_gene: TRBJ2-2; CDR3aa: ASSPTGELF
abundance: -; v_gene: TRBV5-1; j_gene: TRBJ1-2; CDR3aa: ASSPTALNNYGYT
abundance: -; v_gene: TRBV19; j_gene: TRBJ1-1; CDR3aa: ASSYSTEAF
abundance: -; v_gene: TRBV19; j_gene: TRBJ2-3; CDR3aa: ASSSGLARDTQY
abundance: once; v_gene: TRBV9; j_gene: TRBJ1-4; CDR3aa: ASSSDRGSREKLF
abundance: -; v_gene: TRBV28; j_gene: TRBJ2-3; CDR3aa: ASSLGGLAGITDTQY
abundance: -; v_gene: TRBV2; j_gene: TRBJ2-7; CDR3aa: ASIRGLAGVYEQY
abundance: -; v_gene: TRBV27; j_gene: TRBJ1-6; CDR3aa: ASSLSTGTSPLH
abundance: -; v_gene: TRBV6-2/TRBV6-3; j_gene: TRBJ1-5; CDR3aa: ASSATGIGNQPQH